The 27 T cell receptor beta chains in this list originate from one sample, sequenced in a study of shared clonotypes between healthy human individuals. Produced via immunoSEQ multiplex PCR; TCRdb's table is partial and in-frame only. Of 98,000 or so clones listed, 68% are singletons. The sequencing input was memory CD8+ T cells sorted from blood. Subset noted: CD45RO+ cells pooled with CCR7-negative TemRA cells. The receptors shown here come from a woman in her 30s in good health.

This chain joins TRBV6-1 and TRBJ2-6; D call uncertain. V was cut by 4 bases and J by 0 bases, with 7 bases left in between. The CDR3 is 15 residues long. Germline loops: CDR1 MNHNS, CDR2 SASEGT. This CDR3 is CASSGEDSGANVLTF. Written as DNA, the CDR3 is TGTGCCAGCAGTGGCGAAGACTCTGGGGCCAACGTCCTGACTTTC.

This chain uses TRBV28 with TRBJ1-5; D gene unclear. V dropped 5 bases and J dropped 6 bases, with 23 bases sitting between them. The CDR3 covers 17 residues. Germline assignment: CDR1 MDHEN and CDR2 SYDVKM. Here the CDR3 DNA reads TGTGCCAGCAGTCTCGATACTGAGTGGGCGCGTAGTCAGCCCCAGCATTTT. Amino acid sequence: CASSLDTEWARSQPQHF. The full variable domain, with the rest looked up from reference TRBV28 and TRBJ1-5, is DVKVTQSSRYLVKRTGEKVFLECVQDMDHENMFWYRQDPGLGLRLIYFSYDVKMKEKGDIPEGYSVSREKKERFSLILESASTNQTSMYLCASSLDTEWARSQPQHFGDGTRLSIL.

This clone was found a few times. V gene TRBV27 combines with J gene TRBJ1-2; 8 bases are shared with TRBD1. The germline V gene has CDR1 MNHEY and CDR2 SMNVEV (reference sequence). The CDR3 loop spans 13 amino acids. Trimming cost V 2 bases and J 8 bases; bases outside gene matches: 4. In DNA, the CDR3 is TGTGCCAGCAGTTTACCAGGGGGCCGGGGCTACACCTTC. Its translation is CASSLPGGRGYTF.

This clone came up once. The rearrangement links TRBV4-2 to TRBJ2-7; no firm D call. The V gene lost 9 bases and the J gene lost 0 bases, with 15 bases spanning the gap. The germline V gene encodes CDR1 LGHNA and CDR2 YNFKEQ. This CDR3 spans 14 amino acids. CDR3 in DNA: TGTGCCAGTAGTATCGCGCTGAGCTCCTACGAGCAGTACTTC. It is translated as CASSIALSSYEQYF.

This chain links TRBV7-3 with TRBJ2-3; D remains unclear. V lost 3 bases and J 2 bases, leaving 3 bases between the germline ends. The CDR3 covers 12 residues. Germline CDR1 and CDR2: SGHTA and FQGTGA. CDR3 sequence: CASSFPTDTQYF. CDR3 nucleotides: TGTGCCAGCAGCTTCCCCACAGATACGCAGTATTTT.

This chain links TRBV7-2 with TRBJ2-5; 10 positions agree with TRBD2. The tail of the sequence fits TRBJ2-7 better, so the J call may be wrong. The germline CDR1 and CDR2 sequences are SGHTA and FQGNSA. This CDR3 is built from 16 residues. The CDR3 DNA sequence: TGTGCCAGCAGCTTAGGACTAGCGGGCGGCTCCTACGAGCAGTACTTC. Translating gives CASSLGLAGGSYEQYF.

The chain joins TRBV27 to TRBJ2-7, with D maybe TRBD2 (6 bases). The CDR3 runs 13 residues. Deletions cut 6 bases from V and 5 bases from J, with 14 bases between. The germline gives CDR1 MNHEY, CDR2 SMNVEV (reference sequence). The chain's CDR3 is CASRGGTGDEQYF. The CDR3 DNA follows: TGTGCCAGCAGGGGCGGGACTGGGGACGAGCAGTACTTC.

A single count supports this clone. A much more abundant neighbour one base away suggests this may be a read error. The rearrangement joins TRBV28 to TRBJ2-7; 14 bases align to TRBD2. This CDR3 has 15 residues. V shed 6 bases and J 7 bases; nucleotides not matched to a gene: 8. Per the germline V gene, CDR1 is MDHEN and CDR2 is SYDVKM. This chain's CDR3 is CASSLPGLAGDEQYF. The CDR3 region has the DNA TGTGCCAGCAGCCTCCCGGGACTAGCGGGAGATGAGCAGTACTTC.

The rearrangement joins TRBV29-1 to TRBJ2-1, with 8 bases fitting TRBD2. The germline gives CDR1 SQVTM, CDR2 ANQGSEA. V lost 1 base to trimming and J lost 6 bases; unmatched junction nucleotides: 11. The CDR3 runs 16 residues. The CDR3 sequence is CSVEVPSGSRGNEQFF. DNA of the CDR3: TGCAGCGTTGAAGTCCCAAGCGGGAGCAGAGGCAATGAGCAGTTCTTC.

The J gene is TRBJ1-1, the V gene TRBV30, with D uncertain. The ends were cut back, 0 bases at V and 1 base at J, with 15 bases in the middle. The germline gives CDR1 GTSNPN, CDR2 SVGIG (reference sequence). The CDR3 is 16 residues long. CDR3 bases: TGTGCCTGGAGTGTCCCAGCATACTGGAGGAACACTGAAGCTTTCTTT. Translated: CAWSVPAYWRNTEAFF.

This chain joins TRBV5-1 and TRBJ2-2; TRBD1 aligns across 7 bases. CDR3 length equals 17 residues. V trimming: 4 bases; J trimming: 0 bases; junction bases outside the gene matches: 9. Germline values: CDR1 SGHRS, CDR2 YFSETQ. CDR3 region: CASSPLWGQPNTGELFF. The DNA for the CDR3 is TGCGCCAGCAGCCCGTTATGGGGACAGCCGAACACCGGGGAGCTGTTTTTT.

This chain connects TRBV5-6 to TRBJ2-3; perhaps TRBD1 as D (5 bases). The CDR3 contains 13 residues. CDR1 is SGHDT, CDR2 YYEEEE, per germline. V shed 0 bases and J shed 5 bases, with 7 bases lying between them. CDR3: CASSLEGVDTQYF. The CDR3, as DNA: TGTGCCAGCAGCTTGGAAGGGGTAGATACGCAGTATTTT.

The V gene is TRBV29-1, the J gene TRBJ2-1; D remains unclear. The V end was cut by 6 bases, the J end by 9 bases, with 12 bases between. The CDR3 covers 11 residues. Per germline, CDR1 SQVTM and CDR2 ANQGSEA. CDR3 loop: CSVPRVGEQFF. CDR3 coding DNA: TGCAGCGTACCAAGAGTCGGTGAGCAGTTCTTC.

V gene TRBV19 combines with J gene TRBJ1-3, with D maybe TRBD1 (5 bases). This CDR3 spans 14 amino acids. Trimming took off 11 bases at V and 0 bases at J, with 14 bases between the two ends. The germline V gene has CDR1 LNHDA and CDR2 SQIVND (reference sequence). The CDR3 DNA reads as TGTGCCTCATCACAGGTAACCTCTGGAAACACCATATATTTT. Its translation is CASSQVTSGNTIYF.

V gene TRBV5-1 combines with J gene TRBJ1-5; a possible D gene is TRBD1 (5 bases). The CDR3 loop spans 14 amino acids. Germline lookup yields CDR1 SGHRS and CDR2 YFSETQ. V shed 3 bases and J shed 5 bases, with 12 bases lying between them. CDR3 residues: CASSSQDGDQPQHF. CDR3 nucleotides: TGCGCCAGCAGCTCACAGGATGGAGATCAGCCCCAGCATTTT.

The V gene is TRBV6-6, the J gene TRBJ2-3, with 8 bases lining up with TRBD1. This CDR3 is built from 16 residues. With 2 bases clipped from V and 4 bases from J, the junction kept 8 bases outside the gene matches. Germline V lookup: CDR1 MNHNY, CDR2 SVGAGI (reference sequence). The CDR3 reads CASSYPKDRGSDTQYF. The DNA for the CDR3 is TGTGCCAGCAGTTACCCTAAAGACAGGGGCTCAGATACGCAGTATTTT.

CDR3 in DNA: TGCGCCAGCAGCCAAGGGTGGACAGGGGGGTACGAGCAGTACTTC. The encoded protein is CASSQGWTGGYEQYF. The chain couples TRBV4-1 to TRBJ2-7, with TRBD1 matching over 10 bases. Germline lookup yields CDR1 MGHRA and CDR2 YSYEKL. V lost 1 base and J lost 4; bases outside the gene matches: 4. CDR3 length equals 15 residues.

The chain carries TRBV12-5 and TRBJ2-1; unclear D gene. Germline-derived CDR1 and CDR2 are LGHNT and FRNRAP. V was pared by 2 bases and J by 3 bases, with 2 bases between. This CDR3 contains 12 residues. The CDR3: CASGLFYNEQFF. The CDR3 coding sequence is TGTGCTAGTGGTTTGTTCTACAATGAGCAGTTCTTC.

J is TRBJ1-1 and V is TRBV5-6, with D possibly being TRBD1 (5 bases). Germline CDR1 reads SGHDT; CDR2 reads YYEEEE. The CDR3 loop spans 14 amino acids. V shed 2 bases and J shed 5 bases, with 13 bases lying between them. The CDR3 loop is CASSFWGAGTEAFF. The CDR3 DNA reads TGTGCCAGCAGCTTCTGGGGAGCAGGGACTGAAGCTTTCTTT.

The V and J genes are TRBV15 and TRBJ2-7, with 9 bases fitting TRBD2. V dropped 0 bases and J dropped 0; count of bases not matched to a gene: 6. This CDR3 has 17 residues. Germline values: CDR1 LNHNV, CDR2 YYDKDF (reference sequence). CDR3 DNA sequence: TGTGCCACCAGCAGAGATGTACTAGCGGGCCTCTCCTACGAGCAGTACTTC. Translation gives CATSRDVLAGLSYEQYF. Supplemented by reference TRBV15 and TRBJ2-7, the full variable domain reads DAMVIQNPRYQVTQFGKPVTLSCSQTLNHNVMYWYQQKSSQAPKLLFHYYDKDFNNEADTPDNFQSRRPNTSFCFLDIRSPGLGDTAMYLCATSRDVLAGLSYEQYFGPGTRLTVT.

This clone was counted between two and nine times. This chain joins TRBV9 and TRBJ2-2; D gene unclear. CDR3 length: 18 residues. Trimming took 0 bases from V and 3 from J, leaving 18 bases between them. Germline values: CDR1 SGDLS, CDR2 YYNGEE. The CDR3 loop is CASSVDTLPPEYTGELFF. The CDR3 DNA follows: TGTGCCAGCAGCGTAGATACCCTGCCTCCGGAGTACACCGGGGAGCTGTTTTTT. The complete variable domain, with remaining parts taken from reference TRBV9 and TRBJ2-2, reads DSGVTQTPKHLITATGQRVTLRCSPRSGDLSVYWYQQSLDQGLQFLIQYYNGEERAKGNILERFSAQQFPDLHSELNLSSLELGDSALYFCASSVDTLPPEYTGELFFGEGSRLTVL.

This chain uses TRBV6-1 with TRBJ1-5; no clear D. Germline V gene sequence: CDR1 MNHNS, CDR2 SASEGT. This CDR3 contains 16 residues. V was clipped by 3 bases and J by 11 bases, with 23 bases between them. The CDR3 region has the DNA TGTGCCAGCAGTGACGTTGCTTGGGGTGGGCCGACCGCCCAGCATTTT. Amino acid sequence: CASSDVAWGGPTAQHF.

This clone showed up many times. Germline and junction disagree at one end, which may indicate a read error. The CDR3 coding sequence is TGTGCCAGCGGAAACACAAGGTCGAACAATGAAGCTTTCTTT. Its translation is CASGNTRSNNEAFF. This chain links TRBV28 with TRBJ1-1; D remains ambiguous. This CDR3 spans 14 amino acids. Germline V gives CDR1 MDHEN, CDR2 SYDVKM.

The chain couples TRBV6-5 to TRBJ2-2; D is unclear. The V and J ends lost 8 bases and 4 bases respectively, with 17 bases between them. The CDR3 is made up of 15 amino acids. Germline V gene data show CDR1 as MNHEY and CDR2 as SVGAGI. The CDR3 region has the DNA TGTGCCAGCTGCGAAGGCCCGCACCCCACCGGGGAGCTGTTTTTT. Residues: CASCEGPHPTGELFF.

This clone came up many times. V gene TRBV27 combines with J gene TRBJ2-7, with a tentative D call TRBD1 (6 bases). This CDR3 has 15 residues. Between the trimmed V and J ends, which lost 2 bases and 0 bases, there was a span of 11 bases. Per the germline V gene, CDR1 is MNHEY and CDR2 is SMNVEV (reference sequence). In nucleotides, the CDR3 is TGTGCCAGCAGTTTAAGGCAGGGGAGCTCCTACGAGCAGTACTTC. Amino acids: CASSLRQGSSYEQYF.

The chain links TRBV27 to TRBJ1-4; D gene uncertain. The germline V gene encodes CDR1 MNHEY and CDR2 SMNVEV (reference sequence). V was shortened by 8 bases and J by 5 bases, with 12 bases between the two germline ends. The CDR3 totals 13 residues. The DNA of the CDR3 is TGTGCCAGCGGCCGAAGGATGAATGAAAAACTGTTTTTT. This gives the protein CASGRRMNEKLFF.

The chain recombines TRBV20-1 with TRBJ2-7, with D possibly TRBD2 on 5 matching bases. CDR1 DFQATT and CDR2 SNEGSKA come from the germline V gene (reference sequence). This CDR3 has 11 residues. V was cut by 5 bases and J by 3 bases, with 8 bases left in between. The CDR3 here is CSAQDFYEQYF. The CDR3 DNA follows: TGCAGTGCTCAGGACTTCTACGAGCAGTACTTC.